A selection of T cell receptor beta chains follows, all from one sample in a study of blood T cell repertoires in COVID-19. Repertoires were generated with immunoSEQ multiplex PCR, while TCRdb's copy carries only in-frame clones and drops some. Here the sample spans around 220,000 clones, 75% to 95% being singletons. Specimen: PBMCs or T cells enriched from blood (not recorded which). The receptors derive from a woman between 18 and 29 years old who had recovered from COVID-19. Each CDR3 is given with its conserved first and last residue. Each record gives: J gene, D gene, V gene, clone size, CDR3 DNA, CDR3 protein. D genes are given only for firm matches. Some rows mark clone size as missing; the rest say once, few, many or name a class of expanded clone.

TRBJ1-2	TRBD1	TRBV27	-	TGTGCCAGCAGACCTAAACGGGACAGGGGGGGCCATGGCTACACCTTC	CASRPKRDRGGHGYTF
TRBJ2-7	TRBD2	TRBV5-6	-	TGTGCCAGCAGCTACGAGACTAGCGGGGAACTCTACGAGCAGTACTTC	CASSYETSGELYEQYF
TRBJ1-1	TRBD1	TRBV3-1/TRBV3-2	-	TGTGCCAGCAGCGACACCTTAGGGGGCAGGAACACTGAAGCTTTCTTT	CASSDTLGGRNTEAFF
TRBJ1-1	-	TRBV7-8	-	TGTGCCAGCAGCCCTAGACAGGTTAGCACTGAAGCTTTCTTT	CASSPRQVSTEAFF
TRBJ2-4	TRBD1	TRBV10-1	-	TGCGCCAGCAGTGAGTCGAGGGGACAGGGGGACATTCAGTACTTC	CASSESRGQGDIQYF
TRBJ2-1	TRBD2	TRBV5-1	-	TGCGCCAGCAACGTCGGCGGGCGGGGGGCGAGTGAGCAGTTCTTC	CASNVGGRGASEQFF
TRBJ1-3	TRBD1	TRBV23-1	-	TGCGCCAGCAGTCAATCGGGACAGAGCCCTGGAAACACCATATATTTT	CASSQSGQSPGNTIYF
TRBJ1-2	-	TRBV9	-	TGTGCCAGCAGCGTAATAGGGGGCTATGGCTACACCTTC	CASSVIGGYGYTF
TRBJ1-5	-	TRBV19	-	TGTGCCAGTGGAAAGGGGGTACTCAATCAGCCCCAGCATTTT	CASGKGVLNQPQHF
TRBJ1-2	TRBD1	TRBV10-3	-	TGTGCCATCAGCGCAGGGGGCTTAGCTAACTATGGCTACACCTTC	CAISAGGLANYGYTF
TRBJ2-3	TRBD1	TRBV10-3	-	TGTGCCGCCACCGCCGGGACAGGGATTGGCACAGATACGCAGTATTTT	CAATAGTGIGTDTQYF
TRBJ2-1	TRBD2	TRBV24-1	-	TGTGCCACCAGTTCTAGCGGGGTAGCCCACAATGAGCAGTTCTTC	CATSSSGVAHNEQFF
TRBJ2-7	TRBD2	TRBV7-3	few	TGTGCCAGCAGCCCGAATAGCGGGAGAGGGTACGAGCAGTACTTC	CASSPNSGRGYEQYF
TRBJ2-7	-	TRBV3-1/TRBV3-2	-	TGTGCCAGCAGCCAACGGGTCTACGAGCAGTACTTC	CASSQRVYEQYF
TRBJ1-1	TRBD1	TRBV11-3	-	TGTGCCAGCAGTGACAGGGGGTTAACTGAAGCTTTCTTT	CASSDRGLTEAFF
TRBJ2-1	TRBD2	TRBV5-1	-	TGCGCCAGCAGCTCCCTACCACCGACTAGCGGGGTATCAAACAATGAGCAGTTCTTC	CASSSLPPTSGVSNNEQFF
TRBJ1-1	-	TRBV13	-	TGTGCCAGCAGCTGGGAGGGACAACTCTTGAACACTGAAGCTTTCTTT	CASSWEGQLLNTEAFF
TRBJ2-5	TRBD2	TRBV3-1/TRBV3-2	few	TGTGCCAGCAGCCCTTTCCCAACTAGCGGGAGTATCGAGACCCAGTACTTC	CASSPFPTSGSIETQYF
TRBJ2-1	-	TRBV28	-	TGTGCCAGCAGGGAGGGCCCCGGGCCCTACAATGAGCAGTTCTTC	CASREGPGPYNEQFF
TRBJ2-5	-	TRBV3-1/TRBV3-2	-	TGTGCCAGCAGCCCGACCGGAGGAGAGACCCAGTACTTC	CASSPTGGETQYF
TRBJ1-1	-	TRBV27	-	TGTGCCAGCACTGATGACAGGCTGAACACTGAAGCTTTCTTT	CASTDDRLNTEAFF
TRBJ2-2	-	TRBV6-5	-	TGTGCCAGCATACCCAGGTTAGCCGGGGAGCTGTTTTTT	CASIPRLAGELFF
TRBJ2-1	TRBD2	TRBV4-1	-	TGCGCCAGCAGCCCTCGGGGTGGGCTAGCGGCTGGCTACAATGAGCAGTTCTTC	CASSPRGGLAAGYNEQFF
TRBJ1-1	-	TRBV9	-	TGTGCCAGCAGCGTATTAGCTATGAACACTGAAGCTTTCTTT	CASSVLAMNTEAFF
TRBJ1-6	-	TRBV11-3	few	TGTGCCAGCAGCTTCCCGGGGAGTTCACCCCTCCACTTT	CASSFPGSSPLHF
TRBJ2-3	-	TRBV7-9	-	TGTGCCAGCAGCTCGCCAGGTGGGGGGAGGACAGGTACGCAGTATTTT	CASSSPGGGRTGTQYF
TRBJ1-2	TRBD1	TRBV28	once	TGTGCCAGCAGTTTCGGGACAGGGGGTCTTGGCTACACCTTC	CASSFGTGGLGYTF
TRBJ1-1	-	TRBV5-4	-	TGTGCCAGCAGCTTGGACAGAAACACTGAAGCTTTCTTT	CASSLDRNTEAFF
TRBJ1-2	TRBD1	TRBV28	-	TGTGCCAGCAGGGAAAGGGGGCTTGGCTACACCTTC	CASRERGLGYTF
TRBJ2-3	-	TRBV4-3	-	TGCGCCAGCAGCCCGGCACGAGGGGATACGCAGTATTTT	CASSPARGDTQYF
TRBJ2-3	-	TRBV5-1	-	TGCGCCAGCAGCTTGGATACGGGGACATCTGTAGCCCGGTATTTT	CASSLDTGTSVARYF
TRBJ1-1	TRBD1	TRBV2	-	TGTGCCAGCACCCTAGGGACAGGGGACTCCCTCACTGAAGCTTTCTTT	CASTLGTGDSLTEAFF
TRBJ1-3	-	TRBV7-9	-	TGTGCCAGCAGCTTAGCGGGCAGCTCTGGAAACACCATATATTTT	CASSLAGSSGNTIYF
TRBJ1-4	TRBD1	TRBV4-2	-	TGTGCCAGCAGCCCGGGCAGGGGGAATGAAAAACTGTTTTTT	CASSPGRGNEKLFF
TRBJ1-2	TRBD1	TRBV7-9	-	TGTGCCAGCAGCTCACGCCTTGGGACAGGGGATGACGGCTACACCTTC	CASSSRLGTGDDGYTF
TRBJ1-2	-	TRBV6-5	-	TGTGCCAGCGGGGGCAGTGCGGGGGAAGGCTACACCTTC	CASGGSAGEGYTF
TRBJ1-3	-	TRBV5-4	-	TGTGCCAGCAGCCGGGGGGGAAACTCTGGAAACACCATATATTTT	CASSRGGNSGNTIYF
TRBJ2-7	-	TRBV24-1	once	TGTGCCACCAGTGATTTTGCGGGCTACGAGCAGTACTTC	CATSDFAGYEQYF
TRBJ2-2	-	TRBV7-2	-	TGTGCCAGCAGCTTTTTTAGTTCGGGCGGGGAGCTGTTTTTT	CASSFFSSGGELFF
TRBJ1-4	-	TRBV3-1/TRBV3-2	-	TGTGCCAGCAGCCCAAATTTCTCGGGAAAACTGTTTTTT	CASSPNFSGKLFF
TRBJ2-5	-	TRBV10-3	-	TGTGCCATCAGTGAGGCAGGTGGAGAGACCCAGTACTTC	CAISEAGGETQYF
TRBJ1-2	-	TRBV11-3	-	TGTGCCAGCAGCTTAGGGGGCGACCGCGGGGTCTTC	CASSLGGDRGVF
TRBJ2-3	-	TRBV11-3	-	TGTGCCAGCAGCTTAGGGGTGGCGGTCGGAACAGATACGCAGTATTTT	CASSLGVAVGTDTQYF
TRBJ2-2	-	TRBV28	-	TGTGCCAGCAGTGCCCTACAGGACACCGGGGAGCTGTTTTTT	CASSALQDTGELFF
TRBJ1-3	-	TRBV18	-	TGTGCCAGCTCACCGATTTTAGGGGACACCTACTCTGGAAACACCATATATTTT	CASSPILGDTYSGNTIYF
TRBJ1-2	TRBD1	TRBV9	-	TGTGCCAGCAGCGGGGGACAGGCTAACTATGGCTACACCTTC	CASSGGQANYGYTF